The 9 T cell receptor beta chains presented below share a single source sample, sequenced in a study of beta chain features in type 1 diabetes. The antigens for these receptors are not known. TCRB transcripts that were expressed got sequenced, as all of the isolated RNA had been reverse transcribed. Clones were read by immunoSEQ multiplex PCR, and TCRdb kept only the in-frame ones, dropping some. The data show more than 100,000 clones, about 26% seen once. Study-wide results and limits: Among all four CD4+ subsets, Type 1 diabetes patients had TCRB CDR3s that were moderately but significantly shorter.

The sequenced material came from central memory CD4+ T cells from blood. The source is a woman between 18 and 29 years old with type 1 diabetes.

This sequence joins TRBV19 and TRBJ1-2; tentative D call: TRBD1 (5 bases). Trimming left V 3 bases short and J 4 bases short, with 18 bases between. This CDR3 comprises 16 residues. Germline CDR1 is LNHDA and CDR2 is SQIVND (reference sequence). CDR3 sequence (DNA): TGTGCCAGTAGTATCGGGGGGGATATTAGCTTCTATGGCTACACCTTC. Protein sequence: CASSIGGDISFYGYTF.

The chain employs TRBV28 and TRBJ1-2; 9 positions match TRBD1. After removal of 4 bases from V and 7 bases from J, the junction contained 7 bases not matched to a gene. CDR1 is MDHEN and CDR2 is SYDVKM in the germline V gene. The CDR3 loop spans 14 amino acids. This chain's CDR3 is CASSYPQGAGGYTF. The CDR3 nucleotides read TGTGCCAGCAGTTACCCACAGGGGGCGGGTGGCTACACCTTC.

The J gene is TRBJ2-7, the V gene TRBV5-1; 11 positions match TRBD1. CDR1 is SGHRS and CDR2 is YFSETQ in the germline V gene. With 3 bases clipped from V and 4 bases from J, the junction kept 0 bases outside the gene matches. The CDR3 runs to 13 residues. The CDR3 protein is CASSWDRGYEQYF. DNA for the CDR3: TGCGCCAGCAGCTGGGACAGGGGGTACGAGCAGTACTTC.

This chain joins TRBV7-2 and TRBJ2-6; no clear D gene. The germline CDR1 and CDR2 sequences are SGHTA and FQGNSA. Trimming pared 1 base from V and 3 bases from J, leaving 13 bases between. The CDR3 is 17 amino acids. This CDR3 is CASSLVSGTSGANVLTF. For the CDR3, the DNA is TGTGCCAGCAGCTTAGTTTCAGGAACAAGTGGGGCCAACGTCCTGACTTTC.

This chain links TRBV5-1 with TRBJ2-3, with D possibly being TRBD1 (5 bases). The CDR3 is 12 amino acids. In germline, CDR1 is SGHRS, CDR2 YFSETQ. V was pared by 5 bases and J by 7 bases, with 11 bases between. The CDR3 protein is CASSYRGNTQYF. CDR3 sequence (DNA): TGCGCCAGCAGTTATAGGGGAAATACGCAGTATTTT.

The V call is TRBV2, the J call TRBJ2-7; D unresolved. Germline V gene data show CDR1 as SNHLY and CDR2 as FYNNEI. Trimming cost V 6 bases and J 4 bases, with 10 bases left between them. The CDR3 contains 12 residues. This chain's CDR3 is CASRVGEYEQYF. DNA for the CDR3: TGTGCCAGCAGAGTAGGAGAATACGAGCAGTACTTC.

This chain's CDR3 is CASRLETGYGDEQFF. In nucleotides, the CDR3 is TGTGCAAGTCGCTTAGAGACAGGGTATGGCGATGAGCAGTTCTTC. The rearrangement joins TRBV12-2 to TRBJ2-1; the DNA was not compared with TRBD1, the D call given in the table. TRBV12-2 represents a pseudogene. The CDR3 totals 15 residues.

This chain joins TRBV18 and TRBJ2-1; 10 nucleotides align to TRBD2. This CDR3 is built from 16 residues. Germline V lookup: CDR1 KGHSH, CDR2 LQKENI. J lost 5 bases, V lost 0 bases, and 4 bases had no gene match. The CDR3 DNA is TGTGCCAGCTCACCACCTAGCGGGGGGTTGGACAATGAGCAGTTCTTC. This gives the protein CASSPPSGGLDNEQFF.

Only a few counts were recorded for this clone. The chain couples TRBV29-1 to TRBJ2-1; TRBD2 aligns across 7 bases. With 2 bases clipped from V and 4 bases from J, the junction kept 11 bases outside the gene matches. There are 16 residues in the CDR3. Germline lookup yields CDR1 SQVTM and CDR2 ANQGSEA. CDR3 region: CSVEKGLAARYNEQFF. CDR3 coding DNA: TGCAGCGTTGAAAAGGGGCTAGCGGCTCGTTACAATGAGCAGTTCTTC.